Listed here are 16 T cell receptor beta chains from one sample, sequenced in a study of spatial heterogeneity in lung cancer. Study-wide points: Tracking of tumor mutation counts was seen in expanded intratumoral alpha and beta TCR counts.

One entry per CDR3 protein results from TCRdb running MiXCR on the 5' RACE reads. The sample shows roughly 15,000 distinct CDR3 sequences, 4.7% of them seen only once. Time point reported: sample taken at primary tumor resection. The antigens of these receptors remain unknown. The material was lung tumor tissue, obtained at surgery. Receptors originate from a female donor with early-stage non-small cell lung cancer.

This clonotype was detected ten times or more. The library was designed around alpha chains, so this beta chain is a stray read whose abundance carries little weight. The rearrangement joins TRBV5-1 to TRBJ2-5; D gene uncertain. V was cut by 4 bases and J by 2 bases, with 27 bases left in between. This CDR3 region has 19 residues. Germline loops: CDR1 SGHRS, CDR2 YFSETQ. The CDR3 bases are TGCGCCAGCAGCCCGAGAGGTGTGGTATCCCGAGATATACAAGAGACCCAGTACTTC. Its translation is CASSPRGVVSRDIQETQYF.

The sample holds many counts of this clonotype. Found in a library prepared for alpha chains, this beta chain is an off-target read, and its abundance has little meaning. This chain links TRBV10-2 with TRBJ2-5; 7 nucleotides match TRBD1. The CDR3 totals 14 residues. CDR1 and CDR2 (germline): WSHSY, SAAADI. V was clipped by 6 bases and J by 5 bases; unmatched bases: 9. CDR3 residues: CASSGLLTGETQYF. The CDR3, as DNA: TGCGCCAGCAGCGGGTTACTGACAGGGGAGACCCAGTACTTC.

This clonotype has just a few counts. Within a library made for alpha chains, this beta chain is off target, and its count is uninformative. The chain carries TRBV27 and TRBJ1-1; a weak D match, TRBD1 (6 bases). V gave up 4 bases and J gave up 4 bases, with 10 bases separating them. This CDR3 comprises 13 residues. The germline gives CDR1 MNHEY, CDR2 SMNVEV (reference sequence). The CDR3 nucleotides read TGTGCCAGCAGTTCGACAGGCAGCACTGAAGCTTTCTTT. Protein: CASSSTGSTEAFF.

This clonotype was recorded at least ten times. Being off target in a library aimed at alpha chains, this beta chain has a size of little meaning. V gene TRBV15 combines with J gene TRBJ2-7; D is uncertain. CDR3 length: 13 amino acids. The V gene's germline CDR1 is LNHNV and CDR2 YYDKDF (reference sequence). The germline V and J ends were trimmed by 1 base and 3 bases, with 7 bases remaining between them. The CDR3 bases are TGTGCCACCAGCAGAGGACTCTACTACGAGCAGTACTTC. Its translation: CATSRGLYYEQYF.

This clonotype was seen only a few times. The library was designed around alpha chains, so this beta chain is a stray read whose abundance carries little weight. This chain uses TRBV15 with TRBJ2-3, with TRBD1 matching 7 bases. Germline V gives CDR1 LNHNV, CDR2 YYDKDF (reference sequence). The CDR3 length is 16 residues. The junction had 11 bases not matched to a gene; V was cut back by 8 bases and J by 0 bases. CDR3 DNA: TGTGCCACCGCCGGCGAGGGGGCGCCGAGCACAGATACGCAGTATTTT. As protein: CATAGEGAPSTDTQYF.

This clonotype was observed at least ten times. This beta chain turned up in a library designed for alpha chains; as an off-target read, its abundance says little. The rearrangement links TRBV7-6 to TRBJ2-7; TRBD1 agrees at 8 bases. With V trimmed by 6 bases and J by 4 bases, 8 bases remained unmatched. The length of the CDR3 is 14 residues. CDR1 is SGHVS and CDR2 is FNYEAQ in the germline V gene. The chain's CDR3 is CASSLTGTGYEQYF. The CDR3 DNA follows: TGTGCCAGCAGTTTAACCGGGACAGGTTACGAGCAGTACTTC. Using reference TRBV7-6 and TRBJ2-7 for the parts outside the CDR3, the full variable domain is GAGVSQSPRYKVTKRGQDVALRCDPISGHVSLYWYRQALGQGPEFLTYFNYEAQQDKSGLPNDRFSAERPEGSISTLTIQRTEQRDSAMYRCASSLTGTGYEQYFGPGTRLTVT.

This clonotype was detected ten times or more. This beta chain is an unintended read in a library built for alpha chains; its size means little. The chain employs TRBV2 and TRBJ2-1; D is undetermined. CDR1 SNHLY and CDR2 FYNNEI come from the germline V gene. With 2 bases removed from V and 7 bases from J, the gap between germline ends came to 9 bases. There are 13 residues in the CDR3. The DNA for the CDR3 is TGTGCCAGCAGTGAACTCGCGAGGAATGAGCAGTTCTTC. Translating gives CASSELARNEQFF.

This clonotype is judged medium-sized. Found in a library prepared for alpha chains, this beta chain is an off-target read, and its abundance has little meaning. J is TRBJ1-6 and V is TRBV6-5; D is ambiguous. The germline V and J ends were trimmed by 2 bases and 4 bases, with 18 bases remaining between them. Germline lookup yields CDR1 MNHEY and CDR2 SVGAGI. This CDR3 has 18 residues. CDR3 sequence reads: CASSYGNSLSGYNSPLHF. In DNA, the CDR3 is TGTGCCAGCAGTTACGGAAACAGCCTAAGCGGGTATAATTCACCCCTCCACTTT.

This clonotype showed up many times. This beta chain is an unintended read in a library built for alpha chains; its size means little. V gene TRBV18 combines with J gene TRBJ1-2; maybe TRBD1 (6 bases). The CDR3 spans 17 residues. The germline gives CDR1 KGHSH, CDR2 LQKENI. V was trimmed by 2 bases and J by 3 bases, leaving 19 bases between them. The CDR3 sequence: CASSPTRDTEGDYGYTF. CDR3 coding DNA: TGTGCCAGCTCACCAACCCGGGACACTGAAGGGGACTATGGCTACACCTTC.

This clonotype was observed many times. This beta chain slipped into a library made for alpha chains as a stray read, so its size is not meaningful. The CDR3 DNA is TGTGCCAGCAGTTTTTCAGCTAGGACTAGGTACAATGAGCAGTTCTTC. Encoded protein: CASSFSARTRYNEQFF. The J gene is TRBJ2-1, the V gene TRBV6-5; 7 nucleotides agree with TRBD2. Germline loops: CDR1 MNHEY, CDR2 SVGAGI. This CDR3 contains 16 residues. The V and J ends lost 4 bases and 4 bases, in that order; junction bases with no gene match: 10.

This clonotype was seen many times. This beta chain is an off-target read within a library intended for alpha chains, so its frequency means little. CDR3 sequence reads: CASSLGQGAANGGYTF. CDR3 DNA sequence: TGCGCCAGCAGCTTGGGACAGGGAGCAGCTAACGGTGGCTACACCTTC. The rearrangement uses TRBV5-1 and TRBJ1-2; 7 bases fit TRBD1. From germline, CDR1 is SGHRS and CDR2 YFSETQ. V gave up 0 bases and J gave up 7 bases; unmatched junction bases: 12. CDR3 length equals 16 residues.

This clonotype was seen many times. For a library built for alpha chains, this beta chain is a stray read; little rests on its size. V is TRBV12-3 or TRBV12-4 and J is TRBJ2-5, with no clear D. CDR3 size: 11 residues. Trimming removed 2 bases from V and 5 bases from J, with 3 bases in between. CDR3 in DNA: TGTGCCAGCAGTTTATCGGAGACCCAGTACTTC. As protein: CASSLSETQYF.

There are many counts of this clonotype. This beta chain is an off-target read within a library intended for alpha chains, so its frequency means little. This rearrangement joins TRBV6-5 to TRBJ1-4; D is undetermined. The V end lost 0 bases, the J end lost 0 bases, and 8 bases lay between the germline ends. This CDR3 is 16 amino acids long. Germline CDR1 reads MNHEY; CDR2 reads SVGAGI. As DNA, the CDR3 is TGTGCCAGCAGTTACTCGAAGAGGGCAACTAATGAAAAACTGTTTTTT. Amino acid sequence: CASSYSKRATNEKLFF.

This clonotype was seen at least ten times. This beta chain represents an off-target read in a library built for alpha chains; its size is of limited meaning. This sequence joins TRBV28 and TRBJ1-1, with D uncertain. Trimming stripped 7 bases from V and 4 bases from J, with 7 bases between. Germline lookup yields CDR1 MDHEN and CDR2 SYDVKM. The CDR3 is made up of 11 amino acids. This CDR3 reads CASTLGTEAFF. The CDR3 nucleotides read TGTGCCAGCACTCTGGGCACTGAAGCTTTCTTT. The whole variable domain, filled in from reference TRBV28 and TRBJ1-1, reads DVKVTQSSRYLVKRTGEKVFLECVQDMDHENMFWYRQDPGLGLRLIYFSYDVKMKEKGDIPEGYSVSREKKERFSLILESASTNQTSMYLCASTLGTEAFFGQGTRLTVV.

This clonotype was found many times. The library was built for alpha chains, so this beta chain is an off-target read and its size means little. This chain links TRBV7-2 with TRBJ2-3; D call uncertain. In germline, CDR1 is SGHTA, CDR2 FQGNSA. The CDR3 covers 16 residues. Trimming left V 3 bases short and J 0 bases short, with 13 bases between. CDR3 DNA: TGTGCCAGCAGCTTGGGCAGCCTGGGTAGCACAGATACGCAGTATTTT. Translation gives CASSLGSLGSTDTQYF.

Worth noting for this clonotype: This beta chain was picked up by a library intended for alpha chains and is off target, so its count carries little meaning. This chain uses TRBV18 with TRBJ2-7; possibly TRBD2 for D (5 bases). The CDR3 runs to 17 residues. Germline CDR1 reads KGHSH; CDR2 reads LQKENI. Trimming removed 4 bases from V and 1 base from J, with 20 bases in between. DNA of the CDR3: TGTGCCAGCTCACGCTGGGAGACCGGCCCCGGGTCCTACGAGCAGTACTTC. Translated: CASSRWETGPGSYEQYF.